This T cell receptor beta chain was captured in a study of identical twins. Regarding the study as a whole: Out-of-frame alpha sequences shared by twins were enriched for low generation probability. Abundant beta clonotypes from cord blood bore fewer insertions; memory repertoires lacked this pattern.

A universal primer site was incorporated via template switching, and the cDNA contained unique molecular identifiers. TCRdb re-analysed the 5' RACE reads in MiXCR, keeping a single row per CDR3 protein. The table has 1.5 million to 2 million distinct CDR3 sequences, less than 40% seen once. Notes on this clonotype: Antigen: not known.

Healthy Caucasians supplied all donations. Sequencing was performed on cord blood. The sequence came from a newborn girl in good health.

The CDR3 nucleotides read TGTGCCAGCAGTGAATACAGGACAGGGGGCAATGAGCAGTTCTTC. Its protein product is CASSEYRTGGNEQFF. The rearrangement links TRBV25-1 to TRBJ2-1; 10 positions match TRBD1. The CDR3 has 15 residues. The V gene's germline CDR1 is MGHDK and CDR2 SYGVNS. The V and J ends lost 0 bases and 6 bases, in that order; junction bases with no gene match: 2.